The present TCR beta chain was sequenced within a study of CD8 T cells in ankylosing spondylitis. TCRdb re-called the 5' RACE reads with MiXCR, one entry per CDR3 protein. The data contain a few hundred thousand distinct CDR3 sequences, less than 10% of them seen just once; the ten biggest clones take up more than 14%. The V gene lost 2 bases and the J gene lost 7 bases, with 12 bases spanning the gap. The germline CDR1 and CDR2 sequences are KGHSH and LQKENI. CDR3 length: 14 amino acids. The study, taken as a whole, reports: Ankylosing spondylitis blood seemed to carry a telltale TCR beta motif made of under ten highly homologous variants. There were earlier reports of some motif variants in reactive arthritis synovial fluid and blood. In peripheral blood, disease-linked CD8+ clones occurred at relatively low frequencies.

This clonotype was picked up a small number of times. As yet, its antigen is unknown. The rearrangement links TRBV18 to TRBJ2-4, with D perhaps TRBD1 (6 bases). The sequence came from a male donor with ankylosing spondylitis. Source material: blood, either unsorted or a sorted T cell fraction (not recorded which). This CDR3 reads CASSPETGLNIQYF. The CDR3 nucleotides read TGTGCCAGCTCACCAGAGACAGGTCTTAACATTCAGTACTTC.